These 8 T cell receptor beta chains share one sample of origin, sequenced in a study of blood T cell repertoires in COVID-19. The data were produced by immunoSEQ multiplex PCR, yet TCRdb's version contains in-frame clones alone and is incomplete. The sample holds approximately 170,000 clones, around 80% seen once. The specimen sequenced was PBMCs or T cells enriched from blood (not recorded which). Every receptor here comes from a woman in her 70s in a cohort exposed to, infected with or recovered from COVID-19 (not recorded which).

J is TRBJ2-2 and V is TRBV18, with unresolved D. The CDR3 runs to 13 residues. Germline V gene sequence: CDR1 KGHSH, CDR2 LQKENI. V lost 2 bases, J lost 4 bases, and 5 bases lay in between. CDR3 nucleotide sequence: TGTGCCAGCTCACCAGGCAGCACCGGGGAGCTGTTTTTT. This codes for CASSPGSTGELFF.

The chain links TRBV7-9 to TRBJ1-5; no clear D. Germline V gene sequence: CDR1 SEHNR, CDR2 FQNEAQ (reference sequence). The CDR3 covers 13 residues. Trimming removed 2 bases at V and 5 bases at J, with 7 bases between. CDR3 protein: CASSLQAHQPQHF. CDR3 nucleotide sequence: TGTGCCAGCAGCTTACAAGCCCATCAGCCCCAGCATTTT.

The J gene is TRBJ2-5, the V gene TRBV5-1; D possibly corresponds to TRBD2 (7 bases). This CDR3 comprises 14 residues. Germline V lookup: CDR1 SGHRS, CDR2 YFSETQ. The V gene lost 4 bases and the J gene lost 2 bases, with 12 bases spanning the gap. The CDR3 protein is CASSSGTRQETQYF. The CDR3 region has the DNA TGCGCCAGCAGCAGCGGGACAAGGCAAGAGACCCAGTACTTC.

The chain carries TRBV2 and TRBJ1-5, with D perhaps TRBD1 (6 bases). CDR1 SNHLY and CDR2 FYNNEI come from the germline V gene. CDR3 size: 15 residues. Trimming left V 3 bases short and J 9 bases short, with 18 bases between. The CDR3 coding sequence is TGTGCCAGCAGTGATCGTTTGCAGGGGTTCCCGCCCCAGCATTTT. It codes for CASSDRLQGFPPQHF.

The chain has TRBV18 and TRBJ2-1; 13 bases map to TRBD2. The CDR3 is made up of 17 amino acids. Germline CDR1 and CDR2: KGHSH and LQKENI. The junction had 1 base not matched to a gene; V was cut back by 0 bases and J by 2 bases. The CDR3 DNA sequence: TGTGCCAGCTCACCACCTGGACTAGCGGGAGCCTACAATGAGCAGTTCTTC. As protein: CASSPPGLAGAYNEQFF.

The V call is TRBV19, the J call TRBJ2-1; TRBD1 is a possible D gene (6 bases). Trimming left V 5 bases short and J 9 bases short, with 11 bases between. The germline CDR1 and CDR2 sequences are LNHDA and SQIVND (reference sequence). CDR3 length: 12 residues. The CDR3 DNA follows: TGTGCCAGTAGTGAGGGGGTGGTTGAGCAGTTCTTC. This encodes CASSEGVVEQFF. Supplemented by reference TRBV19 and TRBJ2-1, the full variable domain reads DGGITQSPKYLFRKEGQNVTLSCEQNLNHDAMYWYRQDPGQGLRLIYYSQIVNDFQKGDIAEGYSVSREKKESFPLTVTSAQKNPTAFYLCASSEGVVEQFFGPGTRLTVL.

This clone came up once. The genes are TRBV5-4 and TRBJ2-3, with D possibly TRBD2 on 6 matching bases. Germline CDR1 and CDR2: SGHNT and YYREEE (reference sequence). Trimming took 3 bases from V and 0 from J, leaving 8 bases between them. The CDR3 has 14 residues. The CDR3 region is CASSYSGSTDTQYF. Here the CDR3 DNA reads TGTGCCAGCAGCTATAGCGGTAGCACAGATACGCAGTATTTT. Full variable domain (missing parts from reference TRBV5-4 and TRBJ2-3): ETGVTQSPTHLIKTRGQQVTLRCSSQSGHNTVSWYQQALGQGPQFIFQYYREEENGRGNFPPRFSGLQFPNYSSELNVNALELDDSALYLCASSYSGSTDTQYFGPGTRLTVL.

The chain's CDR3 is CASSLARQNQPQHF. CDR3 nucleotide sequence: TGTGCCAGCAGCTTAGCGAGACAGAATCAGCCCCAGCATTTT. The chain carries TRBV7-8 and TRBJ1-5; D is perhaps TRBD1 (5 bases). The V and J ends lost 0 bases and 4 bases respectively, with 7 bases between them. From germline, CDR1 is SGHVS and CDR2 FQNEAQ. The CDR3 is made up of 14 amino acids.